This TCR beta chain was retrieved from a study of blood T cells in healthy people across ages. Of note for this clonotype: Its target is not known.

For the second PCR, which ran for about 7 to 11 cycles, a sample-barcoded 5' primer and a J-beta primer mix were used. The template-switch adaptor was a 5' adaptor with 12 random nucleotides. It tagged each cDNA molecule. TCRdb re-derived calls from the 5' RACE reads in MiXCR, one entry per CDR3 protein. The top ten clones hold roughly 17% of a sample with some 900,000 distinct CDR3 sequences, under 30% of them seen once. Germline CDR1 is DFQATT and CDR2 is SNEGSKA (reference sequence). V was pared by 6 bases and J by 12 bases, with 15 bases between. CDR3 length equals 11 residues. General observations from the study: Observed TCR beta diversity per million T cells went down as age went up. This fall followed a roughly linear course with age. The study could not conclusively compare naive and antigen-experienced cells, given its unsorted PBMCs. Investigators treated diversity estimates from one million T cells as underestimates.

The receptor was isolated from an elderly woman in good health. Sequencing input: blood. V and J are TRBV20-1 and TRBJ1-5; weak D call: TRBD1 (6 bases). The CDR3 is CSAETGSVQHF. The DNA for the CDR3 is TGCAGTGCCGAGACAGGCAGCGTCCAGCATTTT.